The clone carrying this T cell receptor beta chain occurred a few times. Antigen: not known. In germline, CDR1 is ENHRY, CDR2 SYGVKD. This CDR3 region has 12 residues. Deletions cut 4 bases from V and 4 bases from J, with 5 bases between. As for treatment: oral pan-JAK inhibitor, 5-10 mg twice daily. Alopecia areata patients gave lesional scalp punch biopsies and peripheral blood samples. The source of the sample is a study of CD8+ T cells in alopecia areata. Study-wide results and limits: Many expanded lesional clones remained in scalp and blood on tofacitinib. Tofacitinib significantly lowered scalp clonality and expanded CD8+ clones among the top 100. Elevated clonality characterized lesional scalp relative to normal scalp, particularly in alopecia totalis/universalis.

TCR sequencing used cDNA made by reverse transcription of extracted RNA. Clones were read by immunoSEQ multiplex PCR, and TCRdb kept only the in-frame ones, dropping some. This sample has 160,000 or so clones, with roughly 65% found just once. The sequence came from a human donor with alopecia areata. The sample was CD4+ T cells sorted from blood, taken at week 4, from a patient treated with tofacitinib. This rearrangement joins TRBV10-3 to TRBJ2-1; D uncertain. The CDR3: CAISAGYNEQFF. In DNA, the CDR3 is TGTGCCATCAGTGCGGGTTACAATGAGCAGTTCTTC.